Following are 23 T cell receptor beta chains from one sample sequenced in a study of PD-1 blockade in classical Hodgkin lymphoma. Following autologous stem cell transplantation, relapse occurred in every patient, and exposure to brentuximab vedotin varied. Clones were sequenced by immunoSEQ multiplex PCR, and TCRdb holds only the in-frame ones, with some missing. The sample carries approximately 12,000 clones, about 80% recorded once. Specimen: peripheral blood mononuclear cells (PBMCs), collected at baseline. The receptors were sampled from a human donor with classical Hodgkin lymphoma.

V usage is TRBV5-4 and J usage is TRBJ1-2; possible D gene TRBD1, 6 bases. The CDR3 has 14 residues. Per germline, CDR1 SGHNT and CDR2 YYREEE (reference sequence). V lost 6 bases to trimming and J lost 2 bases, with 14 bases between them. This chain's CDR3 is CASTPGHKNYGYTF. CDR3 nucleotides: TGTGCCAGCACGCCGGGACACAAAAACTATGGCTACACCTTC.

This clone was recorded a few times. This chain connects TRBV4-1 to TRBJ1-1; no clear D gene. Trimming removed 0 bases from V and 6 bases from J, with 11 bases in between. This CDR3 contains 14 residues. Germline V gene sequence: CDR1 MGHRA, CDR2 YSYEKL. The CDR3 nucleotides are TGCGCCAGCAGCCAAGATCACGGGCTCTCTGAAGCTTTCTTT. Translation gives CASSQDHGLSEAFF.

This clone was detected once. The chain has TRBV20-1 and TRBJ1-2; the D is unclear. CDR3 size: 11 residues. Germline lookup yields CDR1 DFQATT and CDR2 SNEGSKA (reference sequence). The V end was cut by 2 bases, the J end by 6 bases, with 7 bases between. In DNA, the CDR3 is TGCAGTGCTAGACCGGTAGATGGCTACACCTTC. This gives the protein CSARPVDGYTF.

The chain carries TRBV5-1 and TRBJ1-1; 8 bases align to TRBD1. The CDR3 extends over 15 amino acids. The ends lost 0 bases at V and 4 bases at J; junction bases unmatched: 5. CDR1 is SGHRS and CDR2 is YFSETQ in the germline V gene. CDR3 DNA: TGCGCCAGCAGCTTGGTTGGAGGACAGGGCACTGAAGCTTTCTTT. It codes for CASSLVGGQGTEAFF.

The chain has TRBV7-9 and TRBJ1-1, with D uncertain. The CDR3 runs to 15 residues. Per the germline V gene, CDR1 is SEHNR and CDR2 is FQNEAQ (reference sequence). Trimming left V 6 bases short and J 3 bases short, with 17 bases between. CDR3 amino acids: CASSRLPGSYTEAFF. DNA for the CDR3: TGTGCCAGCAGTAGATTACCGGGATCGTACACTGAAGCTTTCTTT.

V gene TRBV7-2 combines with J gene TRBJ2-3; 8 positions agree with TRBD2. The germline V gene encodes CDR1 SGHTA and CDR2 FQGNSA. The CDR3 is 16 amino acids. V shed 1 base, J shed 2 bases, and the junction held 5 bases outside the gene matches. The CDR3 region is CASSLGAGVPTDTQYF. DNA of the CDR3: TGTGCCAGCAGCTTAGGAGCGGGAGTCCCCACAGATACGCAGTATTTT.

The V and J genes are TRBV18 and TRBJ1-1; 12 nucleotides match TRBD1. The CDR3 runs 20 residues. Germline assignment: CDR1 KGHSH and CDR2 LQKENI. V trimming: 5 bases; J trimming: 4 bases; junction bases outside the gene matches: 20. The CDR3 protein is CASSKTSGTGGAWIGTEAFF. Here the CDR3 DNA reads TGTGCCAGCTCAAAAACTTCCGGGACAGGGGGCGCTTGGATCGGCACTGAAGCTTTCTTT. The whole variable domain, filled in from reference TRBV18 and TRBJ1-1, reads NAGVMQNPRHLVRRRGQEARLRCSPMKGHSHVYWYRQLPEEGLKFMVYLQKENIIDESGMPKERFSAEFPKEGPSILRIQQVVRGDSAAYFCASSKTSGTGGAWIGTEAFFGQGTRLTVV.

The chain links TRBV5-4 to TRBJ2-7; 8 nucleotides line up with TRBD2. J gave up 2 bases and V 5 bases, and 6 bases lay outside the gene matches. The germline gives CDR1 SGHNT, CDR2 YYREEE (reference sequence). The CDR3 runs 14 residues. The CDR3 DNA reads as TGTGCCAGCAGTTTAGCGGGACAAGCCTACGAGCAGTACTTC. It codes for CASSLAGQAYEQYF.

CDR3 nucleotides: TGTGCCATCAGTGAGCAGGTCGTCAGCAATTCACCCCTCCACTTT. Translation gives CAISEQVVSNSPLHF. The chain joins TRBV10-3 to TRBJ1-6; the D is unclear. The CDR3 totals 15 residues. CDR1 ENHRY and CDR2 SYGVKD come from the germline V gene. The V end was cut by 2 bases, the J end by 7 bases, with 12 bases between.

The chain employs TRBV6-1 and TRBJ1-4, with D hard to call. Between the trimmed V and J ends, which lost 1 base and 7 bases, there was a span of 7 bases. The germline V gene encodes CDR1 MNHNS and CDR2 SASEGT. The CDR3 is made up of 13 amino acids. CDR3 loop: CASSEVRTEKLFF. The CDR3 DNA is TGTGCCAGCAGTGAAGTCCGGACTGAAAAACTGTTTTTT.

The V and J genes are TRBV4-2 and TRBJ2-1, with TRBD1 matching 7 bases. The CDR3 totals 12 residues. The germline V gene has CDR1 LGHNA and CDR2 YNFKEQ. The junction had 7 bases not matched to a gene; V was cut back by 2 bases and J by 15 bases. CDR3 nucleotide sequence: TGTGCCAGCAGCCAACGACAGGGTGACAGGTTCTTC. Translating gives CASSQRQGDRFF.

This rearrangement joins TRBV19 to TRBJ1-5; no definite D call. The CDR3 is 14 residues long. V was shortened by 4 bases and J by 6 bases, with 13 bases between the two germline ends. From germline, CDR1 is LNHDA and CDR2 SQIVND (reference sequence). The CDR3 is CASSKGSGSQPQHF. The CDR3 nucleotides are TGTGCCAGTAGTAAAGGGTCCGGGAGTCAGCCCCAGCATTTT.

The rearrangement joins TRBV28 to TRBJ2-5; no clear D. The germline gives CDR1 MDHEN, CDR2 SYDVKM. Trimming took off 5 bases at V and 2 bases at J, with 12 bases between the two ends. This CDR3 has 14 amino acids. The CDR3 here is CASSRREPQETQYF. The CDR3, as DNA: TGTGCCAGCAGTCGAAGGGAACCTCAAGAGACCCAGTACTTC. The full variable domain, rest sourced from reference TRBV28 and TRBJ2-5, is DVKVTQSSRYLVKRTGEKVFLECVQDMDHENMFWYRQDPGLGLRLIYFSYDVKMKEKGDIPEGYSVSREKKERFSLILESASTNQTSMYLCASSRREPQETQYFGPGTRLLVL.

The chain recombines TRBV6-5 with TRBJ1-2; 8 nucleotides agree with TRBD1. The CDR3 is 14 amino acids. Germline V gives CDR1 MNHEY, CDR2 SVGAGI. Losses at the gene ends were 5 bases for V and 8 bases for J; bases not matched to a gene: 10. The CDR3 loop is CASSRGQGGRGYTF. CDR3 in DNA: TGTGCCAGCAGTCGTGGACAGGGCGGGAGGGGCTACACCTTC.

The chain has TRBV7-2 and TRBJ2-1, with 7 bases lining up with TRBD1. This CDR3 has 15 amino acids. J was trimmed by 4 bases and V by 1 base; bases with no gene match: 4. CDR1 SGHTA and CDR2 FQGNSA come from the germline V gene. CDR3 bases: TGTGCCAGCAGCTTAGACATGGGACAGTACAATGAGCAGTTCTTC. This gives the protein CASSLDMGQYNEQFF.

CDR3 amino acids: CASSLAPRQGYGYTF. The DNA of the CDR3 is TGTGCCAGCAGCTTGGCCCCGCGACAGGGATATGGCTACACCTTC. This chain links TRBV5-4 with TRBJ1-2; 7 bases are shared with TRBD1. The CDR3 is 15 residues long. The V gene end was trimmed by 0 bases and the J gene end by 5 bases; junction bases not matched to a gene: 7. Germline loops: CDR1 SGHNT, CDR2 YYREEE (reference sequence).

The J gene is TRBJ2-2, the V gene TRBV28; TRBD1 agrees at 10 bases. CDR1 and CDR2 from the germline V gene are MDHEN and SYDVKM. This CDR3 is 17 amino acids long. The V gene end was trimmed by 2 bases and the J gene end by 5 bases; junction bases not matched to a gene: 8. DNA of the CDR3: TGTGCCAGCAGTTTACCAGACAGGGGGCGATGGACCGGGGAGCTGTTTTTT. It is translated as CASSLPDRGRWTGELFF.

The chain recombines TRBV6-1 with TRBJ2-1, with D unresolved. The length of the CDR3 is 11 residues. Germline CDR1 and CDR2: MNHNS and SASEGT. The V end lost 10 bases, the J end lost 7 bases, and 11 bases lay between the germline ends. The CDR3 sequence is CATMPPNEQFF. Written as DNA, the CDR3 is TGTGCCACCATGCCCCCTAATGAGCAGTTCTTC.

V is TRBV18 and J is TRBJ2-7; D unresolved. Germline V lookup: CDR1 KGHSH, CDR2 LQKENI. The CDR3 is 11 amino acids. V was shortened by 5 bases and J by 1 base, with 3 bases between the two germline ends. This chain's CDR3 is CASSSSYEQYF. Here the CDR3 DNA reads TGTGCCAGCTCATCATCCTACGAGCAGTACTTC. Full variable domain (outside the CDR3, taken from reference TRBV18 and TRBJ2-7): NAGVMQNPRHLVRRRGQEARLRCSPMKGHSHVYWYRQLPEEGLKFMVYLQKENIIDESGMPKERFSAEFPKEGPSILRIQQVVRGDSAAYFCASSSSYEQYFGPGTRLTVT.

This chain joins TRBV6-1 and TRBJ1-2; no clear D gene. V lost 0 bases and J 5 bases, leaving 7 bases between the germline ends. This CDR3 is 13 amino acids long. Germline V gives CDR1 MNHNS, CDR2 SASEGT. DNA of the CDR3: TGTGCCAGCAGTGAAGCCGGCAAATATGGCTACACCTTC. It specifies CASSEAGKYGYTF.

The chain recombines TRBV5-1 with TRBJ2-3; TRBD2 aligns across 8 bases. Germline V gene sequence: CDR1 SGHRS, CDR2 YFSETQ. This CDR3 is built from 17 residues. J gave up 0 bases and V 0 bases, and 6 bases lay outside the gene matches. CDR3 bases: TGCGCCAGCAGCTTGGGGGCTAGCGGGCCTAGCACAGATACGCAGTATTTT. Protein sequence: CASSLGASGPSTDTQYF.

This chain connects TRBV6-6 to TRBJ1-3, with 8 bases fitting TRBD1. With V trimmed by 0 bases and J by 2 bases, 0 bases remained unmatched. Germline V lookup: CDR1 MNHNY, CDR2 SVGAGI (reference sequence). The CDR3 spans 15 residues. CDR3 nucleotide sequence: TGTGCCAGCAGTTACTCGACAGGGGCTGGAAACACCATATATTTT. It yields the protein CASSYSTGAGNTIYF.

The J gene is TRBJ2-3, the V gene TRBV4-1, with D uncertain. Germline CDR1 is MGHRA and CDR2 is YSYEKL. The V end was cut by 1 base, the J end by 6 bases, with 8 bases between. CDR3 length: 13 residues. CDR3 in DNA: TGCGCCAGCAGCCAAGGGCCCTTCGATACGCAGTATTTT. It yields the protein CASSQGPFDTQYF.